A selection of T cell receptor beta chains follows, all from one sample in a study of somatic mutations in cytotoxic T cells in rheumatoid arthritis. Libraries were prepared by immunoSEQ multiplex PCR; TCRdb keeps only in-frame clonotypes and omits some of them. This repertoire shows fewer than 15,000 clones, about 93% found once; its top ten account for more than 15%. The specimen sequenced was CD4+ T cells sorted from blood. The receptors were gathered from a man between 65 and 85 years old with rheumatoid arthritis. Each CDR3 is given with its conserved first and last residue. A D gene is named only where the DNA matches it firmly. A clone size is listed for some rows: how often the clone was seen (once, few, many), or a class if it is expanded.

length	D	V	J	size	CDR3	DNA
14	TRBD1	TRBV7-2	TRBJ1-6	.	CASSLTTGNSPLHF	TGTGCCAGCAGCCTAACGACAGGGAATTCACCCCTCCACTTT
16	TRBD2	TRBV6-1	TRBJ2-5	.	CASSGGLAGGRRTQYF	TGTGCCAGCAGTGGCGGTCTAGCGGGGGGGCGGAGGACCCAGTACTTC
12	.	TRBV29-1	TRBJ1-1	.	CSVDRGGTEAFF	TGCAGCGTTGATCGAGGGGGCACTGAAGCTTTCTTT
15	TRBD1	TRBV10-3	TRBJ2-7	.	CAISPRAGGNREQYF	TGTGCCATCAGCCCAAGGGCAGGGGGAAATCGCGAGCAGTACTTC
15	.	TRBV28	TRBJ1-2	.	CASSSTGLSLNGYTF	TGTGCCAGCAGTTCTACAGGGCTCAGTTTGAATGGCTACACCTTC
11	.	TRBV25-1	TRBJ1-6	.	CASSDQQALHF	TGTGCCAGCAGTGACCAACAGGCCCTCCACTTT
15	.	TRBV11-2	TRBJ2-5	.	CASSLGVRGAETQYF	TGTGCCAGCAGCTTAGGGGTCCGGGGGGCCGAGACCCAGTACTTC
14	.	TRBV30	TRBJ1-3	.	CAWRGALPGNTIYF	TGTGCCTGGAGGGGCGCTCTTCCCGGAAACACCATATATTTT
17	TRBD1	TRBV19	TRBJ1-5	.	CASSLRDRAYSNQPQHF	TGTGCCAGTAGTCTAAGGGACAGGGCGTATAGCAATCAGCCCCAGCATTTT
14	.	TRBV11-2	TRBJ1-5	.	CASSLASSDQPQHF	TGTGCCAGCAGCTTAGCCAGTTCAGATCAGCCCCAGCATTTT
15	TRBD2	TRBV19	TRBJ2-7	.	CASRPGGSQMVEQYF	TGTGCCAGTAGGCCGGGAGGGTCGCAAATGGTGGAGCAGTACTTC
14	TRBD2	TRBV6-1	TRBJ2-3	once	CASSEGTRTDTQYF	TGTGCCAGCAGTGAAGGGACTAGGACAGATACGCAGTATTTT
15	.	TRBV5-1	TRBJ2-7	.	CASSLASGAGYEQYF	TGCGCCAGCAGCTTGGCTTCAGGGGCAGGCTACGAGCAGTACTTC
15	.	TRBV18	TRBJ2-2	.	CASSPPGIRSGELFF	TGTGCCAGCTCACCTCCAGGGATAAGGTCCGGGGAGCTGTTTTTT
12	.	TRBV7-9	TRBJ1-1	once	CASIKMNTEAFF	TGTGCCAGCATAAAAATGAACACTGAAGCTTTCTTT
14	.	TRBV7-2	TRBJ1-2	.	CASSPRTGNYGYTF	TGTGCCAGCAGCCCACGGACGGGGAACTATGGCTACACCTTC
14	.	TRBV7-7	TRBJ2-5	.	CASSLAGSPETQYF	TGTGCCAGCAGCTTAGCGGGTAGCCCAGAGACCCAGTACTTC
14	TRBD2	TRBV7-2	TRBJ2-2	.	CASIQRGGPGELFF	TGTGCCAGCATCCAGCGGGGGGGCCCCGGGGAGCTGTTTTTT
14	.	TRBV28	TRBJ1-4	.	CASSSGATNEKLFF	TGTGCCAGCAGCTCAGGGGCAACTAATGAAAAACTGTTTTTT
15	.	TRBV7-9	TRBJ2-7	.	CASSFGLTGSYEQYF	TGTGCCAGCAGCTTTGGGCTTACGGGATCTTACGAGCAGTACTTC
18	.	TRBV7-9	TRBJ1-2	.	CASSLGGDTRASNYGYTF	TGTGCCAGCAGCTTGGGGGGGGATACCAGGGCGTCAAACTATGGCTACACCTTC
16	TRBD2	TRBV27	TRBJ2-3	.	CASTKGLAESTDTQYF	TGTGCCAGCACCAAGGGACTAGCGGAAAGCACAGATACGCAGTATTTT
14	.	TRBV18	TRBJ1-1	once	CASSPREGNTEAFF	TGTGCCAGCTCACCGCGGGAGGGCAACACTGAAGCTTTCTTT
15	TRBD1	TRBV19	TRBJ1-5	.	CASSQLDRRHQPQHF	TGTGCCAGTAGCCAACTGGACAGGCGGCATCAGCCCCAGCATTTT
16	TRBD1	TRBV9	TRBJ2-3	.	CASSVGGQVLSYTQYF	TGTGCCAGCAGCGTGGGGGGACAGGTACTTTCCTATACGCAGTATTTT
13	.	TRBV9	TRBJ1-3	once	CASSADKGNTIYF	TGTGCCAGCAGCGCAGACAAAGGAAACACCATATATTTT
15	.	TRBV5-1	TRBJ1-1	.	CASSFEPGANTEAFF	TGCGCCAGCAGCTTTGAACCAGGGGCGAACACTGAAGCTTTCTTT
16	TRBD2	TRBV6-5	TRBJ2-3	.	CASSYSNAGGEDTQYF	TGTGCCAGCAGTTACTCGAATGCGGGAGGGGAAGATACGCAGTATTTT
14	.	TRBV18	TRBJ2-7	once	CASSLTSTGYEQYF	TGTGCCAGCTCACTCACCTCGACAGGATACGAGCAGTACTTC
15	TRBD2	TRBV30	TRBJ2-2	.	CAWSVGGSHTGELFF	TGTGCCTGGAGTGTTGGCGGGAGCCACACCGGGGAGCTGTTTTTT
15	.	TRBV15	TRBJ2-5	.	CATSRDAGYQETQYF	TGTGCCACCAGCAGAGATGCAGGGTACCAAGAGACCCAGTACTTC
14	.	TRBV25-1	TRBJ1-2	.	CASSELQAWYGYTF	TGTGCCAGCAGTGAATTGCAGGCTTGGTATGGCTACACCTTC
14	TRBD1	TRBV30	TRBJ1-4	.	CAWSGQGSNEKLFF	TGTGCCTGGAGTGGACAGGGAAGCAATGAAAAACTGTTTTTT
16	.	TRBV4-1	TRBJ2-6	.	CASSQVLTAGANVLTF	TGCGCCAGCAGCCAGGTCCTGACAGCTGGGGCCAACGTCCTGACTTTC
18	TRBD2	TRBV7-8	TRBJ2-1	.	CASSYRTSGSSGYNEQFF	TGTGCCAGCAGTTACCGGACTAGCGGGAGCTCGGGCTACAATGAGCAGTTCTTC
17	TRBD1	TRBV5-1	TRBJ1-2	.	CASSSGGSGTGGYGYTF	TGCGCCAGCAGCTCGGGGGGCTCCGGGACAGGGGGGTATGGCTACACCTTC
14	.	TRBV5-1	TRBJ2-7	.	CAGKRDTNSYEQYF	TGCGCCGGTAAAAGGGACACTAACTCCTACGAGCAGTACTTC
14	.	TRBV7-2	TRBJ2-5	.	CASSRGSQGETQYF	TGTGCCAGCAGCCGGGGGTCTCAGGGAGAGACCCAGTACTTC
15	.	TRBV7-2	TRBJ2-7	.	CASSPRGRSSYEQYF	TGTGCCAGCAGCCCACGGGGTCGAAGCTCCTACGAGCAGTACTTC
15	.	TRBV19	TRBJ2-6	.	CASRITDSGANVLTF	TGTGCCAGTAGAATTACAGACTCTGGGGCCAACGTCCTGACTTTC
15	TRBD1	TRBV6-6	TRBJ2-1	.	CASSTGGRIHDEQFF	TGTGCCAGCAGTACAGGGGGCAGGATTCACGATGAGCAGTTCTTC
13	.	TRBV5-1	TRBJ2-2	.	CASSLFEDGELFF	TGCGCCAGCAGCTTGTTTGAGGACGGGGAGCTGTTTTTT
14	.	TRBV5-4	TRBJ1-2	once	CASSLQTANYGYTF	TGTGCCAGCAGCCTCCAGACAGCAAACTATGGCTACACCTTC
13	.	TRBV28	TRBJ1-2	.	CASNTGTKYGYTF	TGTGCCAGCAATACCGGGACAAAGTATGGCTACACCTTC
16	TRBD1	TRBV5-1	TRBJ2-2	.	CASSLGGTASTGELFF	TGCGCCAGCAGCTTGGGGGGGACAGCCTCCACCGGGGAGCTGTTTTTT
15	TRBD1	TRBV19	TRBJ2-2	.	CASTPDRGRTGELFF	TGTGCCAGTACCCCGGACAGGGGGCGAACCGGGGAGCTGTTTTTT
15	TRBD2	TRBV11-1	TRBJ2-1	.	CASSLGGGSYNEQFF	TGTGCCAGCAGCTTAGGGGGGGGCTCCTACAATGAGCAGTTCTTC
13	TRBD1	TRBV19	TRBJ1-2	.	CASNVGTGNGYTF	TGTGCCAGTAATGTTGGGACAGGGAATGGCTACACCTTC
18	TRBD2	TRBV28	TRBJ2-2	.	CASSSPGLAGGGTGELFF	TGTGCCAGCAGTTCCCCCGGACTAGCGGGAGGTGGCACCGGGGAGCTGTTTTTT
19	TRBD1	TRBV14	TRBJ1-4	.	CASSQHIGQGTTTNEKLFF	TGTGCCAGCAGCCAACACATAGGACAGGGGACAACAACTAATGAAAAACTGTTTTTT
15	TRBD1	TRBV30	TRBJ2-1	.	CAYRTGIITYNEQFF	TGTGCCTATAGGACAGGGATAATTACTTACAATGAGCAGTTCTTC
16	TRBD1	TRBV2	TRBJ1-5	once	CASKDRAGGVQQPQHF	TGTGCCAGCAAGGACAGGGCAGGGGGAGTACAACAGCCCCAGCATTTT
15	.	TRBV28	TRBJ1-3	.	CASSFFGKGGNTIYF	TGTGCCAGCAGTTTTTTCGGGAAGGGAGGAAACACCATATATTTT
16	.	TRBV25-1	TRBJ1-6	.	CASSEYRLSYNSPLHF	TGTGCCAGCAGTGAATATCGACTGTCGTATAATTCACCCCTCCACTTT
15	TRBD1	TRBV30	TRBJ1-5	once	CAWSFGQVKFQPQHF	TGTGCCTGGAGTTTCGGACAGGTAAAATTCCAGCCCCAGCATTTT
14	TRBD1	TRBV11-2	TRBJ1-2	.	CASSFGTGGGGYTF	TGTGCCAGCAGCTTCGGGACAGGGGGTGGTGGCTACACCTTC
15	.	TRBV5-6	TRBJ2-7	.	CASSLVGVRAYEQYF	TGTGCCAGCAGCCTGGTGGGTGTCAGGGCCTACGAGCAGTACTTC
17	TRBD1	TRBV27	TRBJ1-5	.	CASRRTGGVSGNQSQHF	TGTGCCAGCAGACGGACAGGGGGCGTCTCTGGCAATCAGTCCCAGCATTTT
13	TRBD2	TRBV12-5	TRBJ2-7	.	CASGLLAGGEQYF	TGTGCTAGTGGTTTGCTAGCGGGAGGCGAGCAGTACTTC
15	TRBD2	TRBV2	TRBJ2-3	.	CASSEFGTSGDTQYF	TGTGCCAGCAGTGAGTTTGGGACTAGCGGAGATACGCAGTATTTT